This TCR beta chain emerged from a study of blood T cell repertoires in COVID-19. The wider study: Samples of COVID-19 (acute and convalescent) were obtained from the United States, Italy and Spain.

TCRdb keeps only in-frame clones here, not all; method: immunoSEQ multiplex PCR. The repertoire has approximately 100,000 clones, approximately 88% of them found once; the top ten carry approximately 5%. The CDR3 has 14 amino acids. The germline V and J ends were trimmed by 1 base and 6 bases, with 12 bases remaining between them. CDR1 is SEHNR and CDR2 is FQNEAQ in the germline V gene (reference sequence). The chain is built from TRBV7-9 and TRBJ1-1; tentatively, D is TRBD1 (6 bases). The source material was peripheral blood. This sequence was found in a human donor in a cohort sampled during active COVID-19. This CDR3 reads CASSLGQVKSEAFF. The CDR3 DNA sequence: TGTGCCAGCAGCTTAGGACAGGTCAAGTCTGAAGCTTTCTTT. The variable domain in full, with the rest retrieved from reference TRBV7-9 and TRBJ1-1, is DTGVSQNPRHKITKRGQNVTFRCDPISEHNRLYWYRQTLGQGPEFLTYFQNEAQLEKSRLLSDRFSAERPKGSFSTLEIQRTEQGDSAMYLCASSLGQVKSEAFFGQGTRLTVV.